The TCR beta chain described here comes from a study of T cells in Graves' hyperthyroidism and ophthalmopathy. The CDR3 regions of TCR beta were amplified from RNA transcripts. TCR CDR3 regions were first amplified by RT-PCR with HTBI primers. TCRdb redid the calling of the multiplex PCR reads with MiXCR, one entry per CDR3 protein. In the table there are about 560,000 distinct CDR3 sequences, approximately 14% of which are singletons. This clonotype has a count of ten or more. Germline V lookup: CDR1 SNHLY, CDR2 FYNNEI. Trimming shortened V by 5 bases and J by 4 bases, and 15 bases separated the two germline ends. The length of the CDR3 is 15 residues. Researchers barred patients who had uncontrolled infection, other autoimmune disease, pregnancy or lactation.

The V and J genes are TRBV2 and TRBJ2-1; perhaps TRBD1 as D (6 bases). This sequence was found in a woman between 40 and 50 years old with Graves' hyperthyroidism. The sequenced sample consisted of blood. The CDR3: CASSPQGGAYNEQFF. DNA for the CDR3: TGTGCCAGCAGTCCACAGGGTGGGGCATACAATGAGCAGTTCTTC.